The entry below describes one T cell receptor beta chain. Its antigen is as yet unknown. Repertoires were generated with immunoSEQ multiplex PCR, while TCRdb's copy carries only in-frame clones and drops some. This table holds approximately 22,000 clones, 75% to 90% found once. These data are taken from a study of regulatory dendritic cells for organ transplantation. Sorted T cells were CFSE-labeled and cultured 5 days with allogeneic regulatory or mature dendritic cells at 1:10. CDR3 length: 13 amino acids. Trimming removed 7 bases from V and 2 bases from J, with 12 bases in between. Germline V gene data show CDR1 as MNHNS and CDR2 as SASEGT.

This clonotype was obtained from a human donor in good health. The V gene is TRBV6-1, the J gene TRBJ2-7; D may be TRBD1 (6 bases). The sequencing sample was made of naive CD4+ T cells from blood cultured with regulatory dendritic cells. Subset given: CD45RA+ naive T cells. The CDR3: CASNPGTTYEQYF. CDR3 bases: TGTGCCAGCAATCCCGGGACAACCTACGAGCAGTACTTC.